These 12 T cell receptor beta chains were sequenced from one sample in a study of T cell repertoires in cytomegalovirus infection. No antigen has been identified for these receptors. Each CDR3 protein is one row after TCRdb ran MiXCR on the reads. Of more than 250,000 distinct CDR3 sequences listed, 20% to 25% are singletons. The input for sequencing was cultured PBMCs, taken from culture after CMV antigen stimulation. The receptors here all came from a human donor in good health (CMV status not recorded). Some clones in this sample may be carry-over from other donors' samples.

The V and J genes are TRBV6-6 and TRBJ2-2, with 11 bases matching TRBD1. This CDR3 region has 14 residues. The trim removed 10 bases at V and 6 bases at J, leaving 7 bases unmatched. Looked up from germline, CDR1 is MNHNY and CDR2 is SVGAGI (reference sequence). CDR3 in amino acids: CATRDRGDSGELFF. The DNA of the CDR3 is TGTGCCACCCGGGACAGGGGGGATTCCGGGGAGCTGTTTTTT.

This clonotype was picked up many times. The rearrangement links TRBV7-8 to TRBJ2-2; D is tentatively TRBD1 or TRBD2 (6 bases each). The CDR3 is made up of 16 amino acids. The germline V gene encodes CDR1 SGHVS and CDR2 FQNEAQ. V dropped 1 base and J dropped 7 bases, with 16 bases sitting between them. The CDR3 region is CASSLGRGGGGGELFF. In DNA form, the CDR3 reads TGTGCCAGCAGCTTAGGGAGAGGAGGGGGAGGCGGGGAGCTGTTTTTT.

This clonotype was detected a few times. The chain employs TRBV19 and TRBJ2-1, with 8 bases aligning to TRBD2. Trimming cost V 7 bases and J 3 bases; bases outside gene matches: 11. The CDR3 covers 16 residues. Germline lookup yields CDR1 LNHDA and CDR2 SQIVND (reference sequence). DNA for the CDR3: TGTGCCAGTATCCTTAGCGGGAAGGGGGACTACAATGAGCAGTTCTTC. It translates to CASILSGKGDYNEQFF.

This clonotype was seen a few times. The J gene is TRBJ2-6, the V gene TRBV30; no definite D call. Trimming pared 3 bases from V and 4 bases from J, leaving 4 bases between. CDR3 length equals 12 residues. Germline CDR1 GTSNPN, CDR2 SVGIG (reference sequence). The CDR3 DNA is TGTGCCTGGAGCGCAGGGGCCAACGTCCTGACTTTC. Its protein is CAWSAGANVLTF.

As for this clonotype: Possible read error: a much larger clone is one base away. The CDR3 bases are TGTGCCAGCAGCAAAGGGGACAGCTATGGCTACACCTTC. Residues: CASSKGDSYGYTF. J is TRBJ1-2 and V is TRBV7-2; 7 positions agree with TRBD1. Germline values: CDR1 SGHTA, CDR2 FQGNSA. Trimming took 5 bases from V and 4 from J; bases not matched to a gene: 4. This CDR3 region has 13 residues.

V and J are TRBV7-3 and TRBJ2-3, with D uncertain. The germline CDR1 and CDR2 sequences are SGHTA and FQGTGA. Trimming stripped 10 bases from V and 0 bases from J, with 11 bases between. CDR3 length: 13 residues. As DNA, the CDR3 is TGTGCCACCCGGACGGCGAGCACAGATACGCAGTATTTT. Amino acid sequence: CATRTASTDTQYF.

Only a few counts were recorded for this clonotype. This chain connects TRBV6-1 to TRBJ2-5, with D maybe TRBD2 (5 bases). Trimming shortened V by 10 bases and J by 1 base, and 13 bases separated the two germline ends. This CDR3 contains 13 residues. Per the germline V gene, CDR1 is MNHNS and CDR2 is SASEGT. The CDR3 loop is CATMRAVQETQYF. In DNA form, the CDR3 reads TGTGCCACCATGAGGGCAGTCCAAGAGACCCAGTACTTC.

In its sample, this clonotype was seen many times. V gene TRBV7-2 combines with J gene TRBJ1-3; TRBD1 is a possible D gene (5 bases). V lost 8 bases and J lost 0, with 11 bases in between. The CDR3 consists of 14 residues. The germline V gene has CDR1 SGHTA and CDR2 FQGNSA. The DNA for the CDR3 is TGTGCCAGCGGCCGGGACGGCTCTGGAAACACCATATATTTT. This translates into CASGRDGSGNTIYF.

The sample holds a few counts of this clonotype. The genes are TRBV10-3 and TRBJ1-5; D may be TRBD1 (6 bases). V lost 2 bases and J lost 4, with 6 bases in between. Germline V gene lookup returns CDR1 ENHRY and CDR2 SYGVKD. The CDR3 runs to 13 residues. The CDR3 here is CAISETGNQPQHF. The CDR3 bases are TGTGCCATCAGTGAGACAGGGAATCAGCCCCAGCATTTT.

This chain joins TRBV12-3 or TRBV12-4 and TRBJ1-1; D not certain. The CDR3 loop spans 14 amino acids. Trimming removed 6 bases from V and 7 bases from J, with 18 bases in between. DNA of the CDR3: TGTGCCAGCAGATTTTCTTTGGAGTGGATTGAAGCTTTCTTT. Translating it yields CASRFSLEWIEAFF.

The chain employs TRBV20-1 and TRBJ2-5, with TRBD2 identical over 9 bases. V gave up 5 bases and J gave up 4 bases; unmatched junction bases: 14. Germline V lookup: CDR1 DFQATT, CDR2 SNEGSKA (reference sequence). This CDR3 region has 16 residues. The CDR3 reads CSAPKREAPPLETQYF. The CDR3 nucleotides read TGCAGTGCTCCAAAGCGGGAGGCCCCGCCTTTAGAGACCCAGTACTTC.

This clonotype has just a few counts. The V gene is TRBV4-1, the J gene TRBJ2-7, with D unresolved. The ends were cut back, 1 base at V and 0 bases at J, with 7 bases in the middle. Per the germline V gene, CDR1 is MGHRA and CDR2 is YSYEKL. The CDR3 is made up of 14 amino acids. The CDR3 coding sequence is TGCGCCAGCAGCCAAGCCCGCTACTCCTACGAGCAGTACTTC. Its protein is CASSQARYSYEQYF.